The 30 T cell receptor beta chains reported below all come from one sample, sequenced in a study of CD8 T cells in ankylosing spondylitis. These receptors' antigens are unknown. Overall study findings and caveats: Ankylosing spondylitis blood seemed to carry a telltale TCR beta motif made of eight highly homologous variants.

TCRdb re-called the 5' RACE reads through MiXCR, storing one row per CDR3 protein. Of 470,000 or so distinct CDR3 sequences listed, 25% to 30% are singletons. The sequenced sample consisted of blood, either unsorted or a sorted T cell fraction (not recorded which). These TCRs come from a male donor with ankylosing spondylitis.

This sequence joins TRBV10-2 and TRBJ2-7, with 7 bases identical to TRBD1. Germline V lookup: CDR1 WSHSY, CDR2 SAAADI. This CDR3 has 18 amino acids. Unmatched junction bases numbered 17, after V lost 3 bases and J lost 3 bases. In nucleotides, the CDR3 is TGCGCCAGCAGTGACCGCGACTCCGGACAGGAGGCCGACTACGAGCAGTACGTC. Translation: CASSDRDSGQEADYEQYV.

The rearrangement uses TRBV29-1 and TRBJ1-2; a possible D gene is TRBD1 (5 bases). CDR3 length: 14 residues. Deletions cut 2 bases from V and 5 bases from J, with 15 bases between. Germline CDR1 reads SQVTM; CDR2 reads ANQGSEA. The CDR3 nucleotides read TGCAGCGTTGAAAAAGGGACGGTACGTTATGGCTACACCTTC. Its translation: CSVEKGTVRYGYTF.

This chain connects TRBV11-1 to TRBJ2-7; maybe TRBD2 (5 bases). The germline CDR1 and CDR2 sequences are SGHAT and FQDESV (reference sequence). The germline V and J ends were trimmed by 2 bases and 0 bases, with 26 bases remaining between them. The length of the CDR3 is 20 residues. CDR3 in amino acids: CASSLRGLHGKDGSSYEQYV. As DNA, the CDR3 is TGTGCCAGCAGCTTACGAGGGTTACATGGCAAGGACGGTAGCTCCTACGAGCAGTACGTC.

Here the CDR3 DNA reads TGTGCCAGCAGTCGCCGACAGGGAGCTTATGGCTACACCTTC. This gives the protein CASSRRQGAYGYTF. V and J are TRBV12-3 or TRBV12-4 and TRBJ1-2; 7 bases fit TRBD1. The CDR3 consists of 14 residues. Germline trimming cut 5 bases from V and 5 bases from J; bases unmatched to any gene: 8.

This clonotype appeared a few times. This rearrangement joins TRBV14 to TRBJ1-2; the D is unclear. Germline V gene sequence: CDR1 SGHDN, CDR2 FVKESK. Trimming cost V 0 bases and J 3 bases, with 14 bases left between them. The CDR3 sequence is 16 residues long. CDR3 sequence: CASSQDSAWADYGYTF. In nucleotides, the CDR3 is TGTGCCAGCAGCCAAGATTCCGCATGGGCAGACTATGGCTACACCTTC.

The genes are TRBV7-2 and TRBJ2-3, with TRBD1 as a possible D gene (5 bases). The V and J ends lost 4 bases and 2 bases respectively, with 19 bases between them. The CDR3 loop spans 17 amino acids. From germline, CDR1 is SGHTA and CDR2 FQGNSA. The CDR3 DNA follows: TGTGCCAGCAGCTCGTGGGGCGTGAACCTTCCCACAGATACGCAGTATTTT. This sequence encodes CASSSWGVNLPTDTQYF.

V and J are TRBV20-1 and TRBJ1-2; tentatively, D is TRBD1 (5 bases). V lost 5 bases, J lost 8 bases, and 27 bases lay in between. The CDR3 length is 16 residues. Germline lookup yields CDR1 DFQATT and CDR2 SNEGSKA (reference sequence). The CDR3 DNA follows: TGCAGTGCTCAACCTACATCATCGGGGGGAACGTGGGGCTACACCTTC. Its translation: CSAQPTSSGGTWGYTF.

This clonotype occurred a few times. This chain links TRBV10-3 with TRBJ1-2; D gene uncertain. Per germline, CDR1 ENHRY and CDR2 SYGVKD. The CDR3 consists of 13 residues. V lost 7 bases and J 4 bases, leaving 13 bases between the germline ends. CDR3 bases: TGTGCCATCACCCGTGGCAGCTTCTATGGCTACACCTTC. Translated, it gives CAITRGSFYGYTF.

The sample holds one count of this clonotype. The V call is TRBV20-1, the J call TRBJ2-1, with 9 bases identical to TRBD1. The J segment lost 4 bases and the V segment lost 5 bases, leaving 6 bases of the junction unmatched. Per the germline V gene, CDR1 is DFQATT and CDR2 is SNEGSKA (reference sequence). The CDR3 is 14 residues long. The CDR3 is CSAGQGQWYNEQFF. The CDR3, as DNA: TGCAGTGCTGGACAGGGGCAATGGTACAATGAGCAGTTCTTC.

This clonotype was seen only a few times. The rearrangement links TRBV19 to TRBJ1-1; unclear D gene. The CDR3 is 12 residues long. Germline loops: CDR1 LNHDA, CDR2 SQIVND (reference sequence). Trimming cost V 3 bases and J 11 bases, with 13 bases left between them. CDR3: CASSMEGGRAFF. The CDR3 DNA follows: TGTGCCAGTAGTATGGAGGGAGGACGGGCTTTCTTT.

V gene TRBV6-1 combines with J gene TRBJ2-7; tentatively, D is TRBD2 (5 bases). Trimming took off 7 bases at V and 3 bases at J, with 13 bases between the two ends. The CDR3 loop spans 13 amino acids. CDR1 MNHNS and CDR2 SASEGT come from the germline V gene. As DNA, the CDR3 is TGTGCCAGCACCCTTCGGGGTTTCTACGAGCAGTACTTC. The encoded protein is CASTLRGFYEQYF.

This clonotype was counted between two and nine times. This rearrangement joins TRBV3-1 to TRBJ2-1; maybe TRBD1 (5 bases). Germline V gives CDR1 LGHDT, CDR2 YNNKEL (reference sequence). The CDR3 is made up of 15 amino acids. V was trimmed by 1 base and J by 1 base, leaving 8 bases between them. DNA of the CDR3: TGTGCCAGCAGCCAAGGGACACGGTCCTACAATGAGCAGTTCTTC. It encodes CASSQGTRSYNEQFF.

The V call is TRBV7-6, the J call TRBJ1-2; possible D gene TRBD1, 6 bases. Germline V gene lookup returns CDR1 SGHVS and CDR2 FNYEAQ. This CDR3 region has 15 residues. V gave up 1 base and J gave up 2 bases, with 11 bases separating them. The CDR3 sequence is CASSLGGDINYGYTF. CDR3 nucleotides: TGTGCCAGCAGCTTAGGGGGGGACATCAACTATGGCTACACCTTC.

This clonotype was observed a few times. The J gene is TRBJ2-6, the V gene TRBV21-1; whether TRBD1, the table's D call, matches the DNA was not checked. TRBV21-1 is a recognized pseudogene. This CDR3 spans 19 amino acids. The CDR3 DNA follows: TGTGCCAGCAGCAAATCGGCCCCACAGGGGAGCTCTGGGGCCAACGTCCTGACTTTC. Amino acid sequence: CASSKSAPQGSSGANVLTF.

The chain links TRBV7-6 to TRBJ2-5, with unresolved D. Trimming shortened V by 0 bases and J by 4 bases, and 15 bases separated the two germline ends. Germline V lookup: CDR1 SGHVS, CDR2 FNYEAQ. This CDR3 region has 16 residues. The CDR3 loop reads CASSLAQNPWVETQYF. The DNA for the CDR3 is TGTGCCAGCAGCTTAGCTCAGAACCCGTGGGTAGAGACCCAGTACTTC.

Only a few counts were recorded for this clonotype. The rearrangement links TRBV18 to TRBJ2-1, with 9 bases matching TRBD2. Germline trimming cut 2 bases from V and 5 bases from J; bases unmatched to any gene: 7. Germline CDR1 reads KGHSH; CDR2 reads LQKENI. The CDR3 spans 16 residues. CDR3 coding DNA: TGTGCCAGCTCACCAGGTAGGACTAGCGAGGACAATGAGCAGTTCTTC. Translated, it gives CASSPGRTSEDNEQFF.

The gene calls are TRBV20-1 and TRBJ1-1, with no clear D. V shed 1 base and J shed 1 base, with 10 bases lying between them. Germline CDR1 is DFQATT and CDR2 is SNEGSKA (reference sequence). The CDR3 has 14 amino acids. The CDR3 DNA reads TGCAGTGCTAGAGCGGGCGCGGAGAACACTGAAGCTTTCTTT. This gives the protein CSARAGAENTEAFF.

This clonotype occurred once. This chain uses TRBV10-3 with TRBJ2-3; a weak D match, TRBD2 (5 bases). CDR1 and CDR2 from the germline V gene are ENHRY and SYGVKD. V lost 6 bases and J 2 bases, leaving 15 bases between the germline ends. This CDR3 contains 15 residues. CDR3 loop: CAISDDYATTDTQYF. CDR3 bases: TGTGCCATCAGCGACGACTACGCCACCACAGATACGCAGTATTTT.

This clonotype was detected a few times. The CDR3 here is CASRQHMNTEAFF. The CDR3 DNA sequence: TGTGCCAGCAGACAGCACATGAACACTGAAGCTTTCTTT. The chain employs TRBV6-6 and TRBJ1-1; the D is unclear. CDR3 length: 13 amino acids. The germline V gene encodes CDR1 MNHNY and CDR2 SVGAGI (reference sequence). V shed 6 bases and J shed 0 bases, with 8 bases lying between them.

This chain connects TRBV6-1 to TRBJ2-2; perhaps TRBD1 as D (6 bases). The CDR3 loop spans 14 amino acids. Germline V gene sequence: CDR1 MNHNS, CDR2 SASEGT. Between the trimmed V and J ends, which lost 6 bases and 5 bases, there was a span of 13 bases. The CDR3 sequence: CASSQTRGTGELFF. The CDR3 DNA reads TGTGCCAGCAGCCAAACTAGGGGGACCGGGGAGCTGTTTTTT.

This chain joins TRBV20-1 and TRBJ2-1, with 7 bases fitting TRBD2. With V trimmed by 8 bases and J by 4 bases, 11 bases remained unmatched. The V gene's germline CDR1 is DFQATT and CDR2 SNEGSKA (reference sequence). The CDR3 is 14 amino acids. The CDR3 protein is CSTQGGSSYNEQFF. CDR3 bases: TGCAGTACGCAGGGCGGGAGTTCGTACAATGAGCAGTTCTTC.

The chain combines TRBV6-5 with TRBJ2-5; D is undetermined. CDR3 length: 14 residues. The germline V and J ends were trimmed by 0 bases and 1 base, with 6 bases remaining between them. The germline CDR1 and CDR2 sequences are MNHEY and SVGAGI. The CDR3 coding sequence is TGTGCCAGCAGTTACTCAAAGGGCCAAGAGACCCAGTACTTC. Residues: CASSYSKGQETQYF.

V usage is TRBV6-1 and J usage is TRBJ2-7; 9 bases agree with TRBD2. V dropped 4 bases and J dropped 3; count of bases not matched to a gene: 13. This CDR3 has 17 residues. Germline V gene sequence: CDR1 MNHNS, CDR2 SASEGT. CDR3 loop: CASSVSSSTSGFYEQYF. CDR3 in DNA: TGTGCCAGCAGTGTCTCCTCTTCGACTAGCGGATTCTACGAGCAGTACTTC.

A few counts support this clonotype. V usage is TRBV12-3 or TRBV12-4 and J usage is TRBJ1-4, with TRBD1 matching 9 bases. V trimming: 5 bases; J trimming: 8 bases; junction bases outside the gene matches: 6. The CDR3 length is 14 residues. The chain's CDR3 is CASSPGTGREKLFF. The CDR3 DNA follows: TGTGCCAGCAGTCCCGGGACAGGGCGAGAAAAACTGTTTTTT.

This clonotype was observed a handful of times. The chain couples TRBV5-1 to TRBJ1-5; unclear D gene. Trimming cost V 0 bases and J 2 bases, with 12 bases left between them. This CDR3 contains 16 residues. CDR1 is SGHRS and CDR2 is YFSETQ in the germline V gene. The CDR3 spells CASSLGGSSGNQPQHF. CDR3 DNA sequence: TGCGCCAGCAGCTTGGGGGGATCTTCGGGCAATCAGCCCCAGCATTTT.

This clonotype was detected only a few times. The gene calls are TRBV7-9 and TRBJ2-5; D unresolved. Trimming stripped 4 bases from V and 5 bases from J, with 11 bases between. The V gene's germline CDR1 is SEHNR and CDR2 FQNEAQ (reference sequence). This CDR3 has 13 amino acids. Here the CDR3 reads CASSSWVGETQYF. The CDR3 coding sequence is TGTGCCAGCAGCTCCTGGGTTGGGGAGACCCAGTACTTC.

Ten or more counts support this clonotype. CDR3 in amino acids: CASSVEYQGLAVTGELFF. The CDR3 nucleotides are TGTGCCAGCAGCGTAGAATACCAAGGACTAGCGGTCACCGGGGAGCTGTTTTTT. The V call is TRBV9, the J call TRBJ2-2, with 10 bases aligning to TRBD2. CDR3 size: 18 residues. Trimming cost V 0 bases and J 4 bases; bases outside gene matches: 9. CDR1 is SGDLS, CDR2 YYNGEE, per germline.

This clonotype appeared a few times. The CDR3, as DNA: TGTGCCAGCAGCCAAGAAAGCTCCTACGAGCAGTACTTC. The encoded protein is CASSQESSYEQYF. The V and J genes are TRBV4-2 and TRBJ2-7; no clear D. The CDR3 spans 13 residues. V was clipped by 0 bases and J by 0 bases, with 3 bases between them. CDR1 is LGHNA, CDR2 YNFKEQ, per germline.

This clonotype has a handful of counts. This chain uses TRBV20-1 with TRBJ2-7, with 8 bases aligning to TRBD2. The germline CDR1 and CDR2 sequences are DFQATT and SNEGSKA (reference sequence). J lost 2 bases, V lost 8 bases, and 11 bases had no gene match. The CDR3 totals 14 residues. CDR3 sequence reads: CSSQAGLVTYEQYF. The CDR3 nucleotides are TGCAGTTCTCAAGCGGGACTAGTTACCTACGAGCAGTACTTC.

The chain links TRBV11-2 to TRBJ1-2; no clear D. This CDR3 has 12 amino acids. From germline, CDR1 is SGHAT and CDR2 FQNNGV. V lost 5 bases to trimming and J lost 7 bases, with 11 bases between them. The CDR3 bases are TGTGCCAGCAGCCCCGTCAATGGTGGCTACACCTTC. Translating gives CASSPVNGGYTF.